The TCR beta chain described here comes from a study of OX40 agonist ivuxolimab in advanced cancers. Study information: Patients treated during dose escalation were battling hepatocellular carcinoma, melanoma, renal cell or head and neck cancer.

Data came from immunoSEQ multiplex PCR; TCRdb stores just in-frame clones and leaves some out. Seen here are tens of thousands of clones, 80% to 90% observed once, and the top ten hold around a tenth. Regarding this clone: Antigen specificity is unknown.

The CDR3 totals 16 residues. CDR1 is MRHNA, CDR2 SNTAGT, per germline. Trimming removed 1 base at V and 4 bases at J, with 14 bases between. Findings of the study overall: By week 6 at 0.1 to 3.0 mg/kg, blood CD4+ and CD8+ T cells had expanded clonally.

V is TRBV6-4 and J is TRBJ1-3; D call uncertain. This TCR was sampled from an adult with an advanced solid tumor such as melanoma, head and neck, liver or kidney cancer. The material sequenced was CD4+ or CD8+ T cells sorted from blood, taken in a trial of the OX40 agonist ivuxolimab. The CDR3 loop reads CASSDFCRREGNTIYF. For the CDR3, the DNA is TGTGCCAGCAGTGACTTCTGTCGTAGGGAGGGAAACACCATATATTTT.